This TCR beta chain comes out of a study of blood T cell repertoires in COVID-19. The CDR3 has 16 residues. CDR1 and CDR2 (germline): SGHNT, YYREEE (reference sequence). V dropped 0 bases and J dropped 3 bases, with 12 bases sitting between them. Original handling: Amplified reference gene primers provided the basis for estimating nucleated cell counts. TCRdb keeps only in-frame clones here, not all; method: immunoSEQ multiplex PCR. Clone size and V and J calls were adopted from that table, with D and trimming inferred from the DNA. The table includes 150,000 or so clones, 75% to 95% detected once. The sequence came from a man between 45 and 60 years old with acute or convalescent COVID-19. Material for sequencing was peripheral blood. V gene TRBV5-4 combines with J gene TRBJ1-4; D not certain. The CDR3 DNA sequence: TGTGCCAGCAGCTTGGCTTCGCAGGCAGCTAATGAAAAACTGTTTTTT. Its protein product is CASSLASQAANEKLFF.